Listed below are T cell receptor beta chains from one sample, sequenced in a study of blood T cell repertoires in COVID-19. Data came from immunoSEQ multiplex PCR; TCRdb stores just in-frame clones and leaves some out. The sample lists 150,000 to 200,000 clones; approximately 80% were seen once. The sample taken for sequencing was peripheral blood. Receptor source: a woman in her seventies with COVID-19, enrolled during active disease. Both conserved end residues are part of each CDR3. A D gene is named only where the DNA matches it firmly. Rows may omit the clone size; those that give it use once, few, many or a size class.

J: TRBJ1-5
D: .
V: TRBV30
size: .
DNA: TGTGCCTGGAGTCCCCAAAAACAGCCCCAGCATTTT
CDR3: CAWSPQKQPQHF

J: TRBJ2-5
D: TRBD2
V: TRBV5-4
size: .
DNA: TGTGCCAGCAACCGACGGACTAGTTCCCAAGAGACCCAGTACTTC
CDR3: CASNRRTSSQETQYF

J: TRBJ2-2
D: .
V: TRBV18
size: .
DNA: TGTGCCAGCTCACCCGCAGTACAGGGCACCGGGGAGCTGTTTTTT
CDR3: CASSPAVQGTGELFF

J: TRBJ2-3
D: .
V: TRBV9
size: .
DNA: TGTGCCAGCAGCTCCTCCGGGAGCACAGATACGCAGTATTTT
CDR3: CASSSSGSTDTQYF

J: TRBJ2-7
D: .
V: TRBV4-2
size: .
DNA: TGTGCCAGCAGCCAATCCGGACAGTCCGACGAGCAGTACTTC
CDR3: CASSQSGQSDEQYF

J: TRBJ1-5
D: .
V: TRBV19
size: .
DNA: TGTGCCAGTAGTCAAAAGACAGGCTATTCCAATCAGCCCCAGCATTTT
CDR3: CASSQKTGYSNQPQHF

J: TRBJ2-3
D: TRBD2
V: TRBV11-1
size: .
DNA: TGTGCCAGCAGCTCGACGAGACTAGCGGGAGAGGCGCAGTATTTT
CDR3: CASSSTRLAGEAQYF

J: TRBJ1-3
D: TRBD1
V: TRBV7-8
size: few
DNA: TGTGCCAGCAGCTTAGGACAGGGGGGAAACACCATATATTTT
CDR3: CASSLGQGGNTIYF

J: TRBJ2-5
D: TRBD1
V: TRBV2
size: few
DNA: TGTGCCAGCAGTGTTGAGAGGGGGCTTGGGGAGACCCAGTACTTC
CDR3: CASSVERGLGETQYF

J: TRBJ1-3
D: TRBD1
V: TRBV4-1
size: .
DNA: TGCGCCAGCAGCCTTTTCGGGGACAGGGTTGGAAACACCATATATTTT
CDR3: CASSLFGDRVGNTIYF

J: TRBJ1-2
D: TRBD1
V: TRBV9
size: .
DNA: TGTGCCAGCAGCCCCCAGACAGGGTTAGCCTATGGCTACACCTTC
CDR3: CASSPQTGLAYGYTF

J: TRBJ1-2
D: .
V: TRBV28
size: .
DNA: TGTGCCAGCAGTTTCGGGGGATCTAACTATGGCTACACCTTC
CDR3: CASSFGGSNYGYTF

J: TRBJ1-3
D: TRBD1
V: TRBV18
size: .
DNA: TGTGCCAGTTCCGGGACAGCACGAACTGGAAACACCATATATTTT
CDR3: CASSGTARTGNTIYF

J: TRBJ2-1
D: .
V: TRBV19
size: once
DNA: TGTGCCAGTAGTATCATGGGGGGTTACTACAATGAGCAGTTCTTC
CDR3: CASSIMGGYYNEQFF

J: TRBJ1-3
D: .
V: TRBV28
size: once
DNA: TGTGCCAGCAGTTTTGTTCGCAGGGATGGAAACACCATATATTTT
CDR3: CASSFVRRDGNTIYF

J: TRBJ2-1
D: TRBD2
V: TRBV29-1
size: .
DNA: TGCAGCGTTGAACTTTCGCGGGGGGGCCCGCGCAATGAGCAGTTCTTC
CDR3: CSVELSRGGPRNEQFF

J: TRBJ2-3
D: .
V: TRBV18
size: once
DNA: TGTGCCAGCTCAGTAACACAGGGAGTAACAGATACGCAGTATTTT
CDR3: CASSVTQGVTDTQYF

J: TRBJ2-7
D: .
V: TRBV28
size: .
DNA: TGTGCCAGCAGCCCCCTAACCGAGCAGTACTTC
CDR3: CASSPLTEQYF

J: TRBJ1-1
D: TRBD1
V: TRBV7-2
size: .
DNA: TGTGCCAGCAGCTCCAGGACAGGGGGAACGAGTGAAGCTTTCTTT
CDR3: CASSSRTGGTSEAFF

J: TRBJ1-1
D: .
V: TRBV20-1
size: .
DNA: TGCAGTGCTAGTTTCGGGGGTTACTACGCTGAAGCTTTCTTT
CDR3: CSASFGGYYAEAFF

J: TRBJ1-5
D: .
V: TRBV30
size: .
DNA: TGTGCCTGGAGTCAAGGGGACAATCAGCCCCAGCATTTT
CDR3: CAWSQGDNQPQHF

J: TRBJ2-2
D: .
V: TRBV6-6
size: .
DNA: TGTGCCAGCAGTTACTTGGCAGACACCGGGGAGCTGTTTTTT
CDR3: CASSYLADTGELFF

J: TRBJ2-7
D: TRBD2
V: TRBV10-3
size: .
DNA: TGTGCCATCAGTGAATTGAGACTAGCGGGAGGGCCGGGTAGGAGCGAGCAGTACTTC
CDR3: CAISELRLAGGPGRSEQYF

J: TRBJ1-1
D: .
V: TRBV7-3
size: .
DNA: TGTGCCAGCAGCCGGAACCCGGGCACTGAAGCTTTCTTT
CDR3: CASSRNPGTEAFF

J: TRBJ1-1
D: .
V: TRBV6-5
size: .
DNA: TGTGCCAGCACCTCAGGAGCCCTAGCGGGCACTGAAGCTTTCTTT
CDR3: CASTSGALAGTEAFF

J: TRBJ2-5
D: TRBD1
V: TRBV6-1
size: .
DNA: TGTGCCAGCAGTGAAGCGAACACAGGGGGCGCACGAGAGACCCAGTACTTC
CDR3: CASSEANTGGARETQYF